This T cell receptor beta chain was recorded in a study of PD-1 blockade in classical Hodgkin lymphoma. The assay was immunoSEQ multiplex PCR, and TCRdb's table has in-frame clones only and misses some. The table shows roughly 13,000 clones, with 80% occurring only once. Study-wide results and limits: After ASCT, patients who started nivolumab under 1 year later were excluded. Before treatment, complete responders showed about the same diversity as newly diagnosed patients. Lower baseline TCR diversity was reported for newly diagnosed patients than for healthy donors.

The germline gives CDR1 SNHLY, CDR2 FYNNEI. The ends were cut back, 7 bases at V and 3 bases at J, with 13 bases in the middle. The CDR3 extends over 13 amino acids. As to this clone: Antigen: not known.

Every patient had relapsed following autologous stem cell transplantation, and cohorts differed in brentuximab vedotin exposure. The chain uses TRBV2 and TRBJ2-7; possibly TRBD2 for D (6 bases). The origin of this receptor is a human donor with classical Hodgkin lymphoma. Sequencing used peripheral blood mononuclear cells (PBMCs), obtained at baseline. CDR3 protein: CASKVADRYEQYF. The CDR3 nucleotides read TGTGCCAGCAAGGTAGCGGATCGCTACGAGCAGTACTTC.